Listed below are T cell receptor beta chains from one sample, sequenced in a study of chronic HIV infection and antiretroviral therapy. TCRdb independently ran MiXCR on the 5' RACE reads; one entry per CDR3 protein. The table lists fewer than 40,000 distinct CDR3 sequences, around 8.6% of them singletons. Sample: peripheral blood. These receptors were obtained from an adult who had HIV and had not received antiretroviral therapy, or was an uninfected healthy control (not recorded which). CDR3s include the opening cysteine and the closing phenylalanine or tryptophan. The D gene is left open where the match is weak. Clone sizes are given selectively: once, few, many, or a class where the clone is expanded.

clone_size: many; d_call: .; cdr3_length: 16; j_call: TRBJ2-2; v_call: TRBV9; cdr3_nt: TGTGCCAGCAGCGCCCGGAGAGGTGTAAACACCGGGGAGCTGTTTTTT; cdr3_aa: CASSARRGVNTGELFF
clone_size: few; d_call: .; cdr3_length: 15; j_call: TRBJ2-7; v_call: TRBV3-1; cdr3_nt: TGTGCCAGCAGCCAAGTGGGGGGGCGGAGCTACGAGCAGTACTTC; cdr3_aa: CASSQVGGRSYEQYF
clone_size: .; d_call: .; cdr3_length: 13; j_call: TRBJ1-2; v_call: TRBV12-3/TRBV12-4; cdr3_nt: TGTGCCAGCAGTTTAGACGGATCGGGGGGCTACACCTTC; cdr3_aa: CASSLDGSGGYTF
clone_size: many; d_call: TRBD1; cdr3_length: 14; j_call: TRBJ2-7; v_call: TRBV29-1; cdr3_nt: TGCAGCGTTGAAGAGGTTCAGGGGGCGTACGAGCAGTACTTC; cdr3_aa: CSVEEVQGAYEQYF
clone_size: many; d_call: .; cdr3_length: 13; j_call: TRBJ1-1; v_call: TRBV18; cdr3_nt: TGTGCCAGCTCACCACTTGAGAACACTGAAGCTTTCTTT; cdr3_aa: CASSPLENTEAFF
clone_size: few; d_call: TRBD2; cdr3_length: 16; j_call: TRBJ2-5; v_call: TRBV10-3; cdr3_nt: TGTGCCATCAGTGAGTCGGCGGCTAGCGGGACGGAGACCCAGTACTTC; cdr3_aa: CAISESAASGTETQYF
clone_size: many; d_call: TRBD2; cdr3_length: 16; j_call: TRBJ2-5; v_call: TRBV12-3/TRBV12-4; cdr3_nt: TGTGCCAGCAGTCCGGGACTAGCGGGGAACCAAGAGACCCAGTACTTC; cdr3_aa: CASSPGLAGNQETQYF
clone_size: few; d_call: .; cdr3_length: 16; j_call: TRBJ2-2; v_call: TRBV7-8; cdr3_nt: TGTGCCAGCAGCTTGAAGAGGGCTGCGAACACCGGGGAGCTGTTTTTT; cdr3_aa: CASSLKRAANTGELFF
clone_size: few; d_call: .; cdr3_length: 15; j_call: TRBJ2-7; v_call: TRBV9; cdr3_nt: TGTGCCAGCAGCGTCTCCGGGACCCCGTCGTACGAGCAGTACTTC; cdr3_aa: CASSVSGTPSYEQYF
clone_size: many; d_call: .; cdr3_length: 16; j_call: TRBJ2-1; v_call: TRBV4-3; cdr3_nt: TGCGCCAGCAGCCAAGAGGTTTGGGGGGAAGGATATGAGCAGTTCTTC; cdr3_aa: CASSQEVWGEGYEQFF
clone_size: once; d_call: TRBD1; cdr3_length: 13; j_call: TRBJ1-6; v_call: TRBV29-1; cdr3_nt: TGCAGCGTTGCGGGACAGGATAATTCACCCCTCCACTTT; cdr3_aa: CSVAGQDNSPLHF
clone_size: many; d_call: TRBD1; cdr3_length: 13; j_call: TRBJ2-1; v_call: TRBV20-1; cdr3_nt: TGCAGTGCCGCAGGGGGCTCCTACAATGAGCAGTTCTTC; cdr3_aa: CSAAGGSYNEQFF
clone_size: .; d_call: .; cdr3_length: 14; j_call: TRBJ2-3; v_call: TRBV7-9; cdr3_nt: TGTGCCAGCAGCTTTGCAGGGCTCGCAGATACGCAGTATTTT; cdr3_aa: CASSFAGLADTQYF
clone_size: .; d_call: .; cdr3_length: 14; j_call: TRBJ1-1; v_call: TRBV12-3/TRBV12-4; cdr3_nt: TGTGCCAGCAGTTGGATGGGCCGGAACACTGAAGCTTTCTTT; cdr3_aa: CASSWMGRNTEAFF
clone_size: .; d_call: .; cdr3_length: 13; j_call: TRBJ1-1; v_call: TRBV29-1; cdr3_nt: TGCAGCGTTGACAGGGGCCAGAACACTGAAGCTTTCTTT; cdr3_aa: CSVDRGQNTEAFF
clone_size: many; d_call: TRBD1; cdr3_length: 14; j_call: TRBJ2-3; v_call: TRBV5-4; cdr3_nt: TGTGCCAGCAGCTCACAGGGGGCTGGAGATACGCAGTATTTT; cdr3_aa: CASSSQGAGDTQYF
clone_size: .; d_call: .; cdr3_length: 15; j_call: TRBJ1-5; v_call: TRBV5-5; cdr3_nt: TGTGCCAGCAGCTTGGGGGGGTATAGCAATCAGCCCCAGCATTTT; cdr3_aa: CASSLGGYSNQPQHF
clone_size: .; d_call: TRBD1; cdr3_length: 15; j_call: TRBJ1-2; v_call: TRBV20-1; cdr3_nt: TGCAGTGCTAGCGGGACAGGGGGTATCGACTATGGCTACACCTTC; cdr3_aa: CSASGTGGIDYGYTF
clone_size: few; d_call: .; cdr3_length: 12; j_call: TRBJ1-3; v_call: TRBV7-8; cdr3_nt: TGTGCCAGCAGCCCCTCTGGAAACACCATATATTTT; cdr3_aa: CASSPSGNTIYF
clone_size: many; d_call: TRBD1; cdr3_length: 15; j_call: TRBJ2-7; v_call: TRBV5-6; cdr3_nt: TGTGCCAGCAGCCCCACGGGACAGCTCTCCTACGAGCAGTACTTC; cdr3_aa: CASSPTGQLSYEQYF
clone_size: medium-sized; d_call: .; cdr3_length: 16; j_call: TRBJ2-5; v_call: TRBV6-4; cdr3_nt: TGTGCCAGCAGTGACTCGGCAGGAGAAGGCCAAGAGACCCAGTACTTC; cdr3_aa: CASSDSAGEGQETQYF
clone_size: many; d_call: .; cdr3_length: 13; j_call: TRBJ2-5; v_call: TRBV29-1; cdr3_nt: TGCAGCGTTGAAGTGGGGGCCGGTGAGACCCAGTACTTC; cdr3_aa: CSVEVGAGETQYF
clone_size: .; d_call: .; cdr3_length: 13; j_call: TRBJ2-7; v_call: TRBV11-2; cdr3_nt: TGTGCCAGCAGCTTAGTAGGGTCTAGCGCTTTGTACTTC; cdr3_aa: CASSLVGSSALYF
clone_size: many; d_call: .; cdr3_length: 16; j_call: TRBJ2-6; v_call: TRBV7-2; cdr3_nt: TGTGCCAGCAGCTCCTACGGGGGTAGAGGGGCCAACGTCCTGACTTTC; cdr3_aa: CASSSYGGRGANVLTF
clone_size: many; d_call: .; cdr3_length: 11; j_call: TRBJ2-2; v_call: TRBV29-1; cdr3_nt: TGCAGCGCCGCGAACACCGGGGAGCTGTTTTTT; cdr3_aa: CSAANTGELFF
clone_size: .; d_call: .; cdr3_length: 16; j_call: TRBJ2-1; v_call: TRBV20-1; cdr3_nt: TGCAGTGCTAGAGATCTTGGTCTTCCACTGGGCAATGAGCAGTTCTTC; cdr3_aa: CSARDLGLPLGNEQFF
clone_size: many; d_call: .; cdr3_length: 12; j_call: TRBJ1-1; v_call: TRBV7-6; cdr3_nt: TGTGCCAGCAGCCCTGGGGGCACTGAAGCTTTCTTT; cdr3_aa: CASSPGGTEAFF
clone_size: few; d_call: .; cdr3_length: 13; j_call: TRBJ2-1; v_call: TRBV11-2; cdr3_nt: TGTGCCAGCAGCCCAGTCTCCTACAATGAGCAGTTCTTC; cdr3_aa: CASSPVSYNEQFF
clone_size: .; d_call: .; cdr3_length: 11; j_call: TRBJ2-5; v_call: TRBV2; cdr3_nt: TGTGCCAGCACGGTTAAAGAGACCCAGTACTTC; cdr3_aa: CASTVKETQYF
clone_size: .; d_call: .; cdr3_length: 12; j_call: TRBJ2-1; v_call: TRBV24-1; cdr3_nt: TGTGCCACCAGTGATTCTGGCAATGAGCAGTTCTTC; cdr3_aa: CATSDSGNEQFF
clone_size: .; d_call: TRBD1; cdr3_length: 15; j_call: TRBJ1-1; v_call: TRBV4-1; cdr3_nt: TGCGCCAGCAGCCAAGGACAGGGCGGATGCGCTGAAGCTTTCTTT; cdr3_aa: CASSQGQGGCAEAFF
clone_size: few; d_call: .; cdr3_length: 15; j_call: TRBJ1-1; v_call: TRBV18; cdr3_nt: TGTGCCAGCTCACCACAACACGGACAGAACACTGAAGCTTTCTTT; cdr3_aa: CASSPQHGQNTEAFF
clone_size: many; d_call: TRBD1; cdr3_length: 13; j_call: TRBJ2-7; v_call: TRBV20-1; cdr3_nt: TGCAGTGCCTGGGACAGGGAGGGGTACGAGCAGTACTTC; cdr3_aa: CSAWDREGYEQYF
clone_size: .; d_call: .; cdr3_length: 15; j_call: TRBJ2-7; v_call: TRBV7-2; cdr3_nt: TGTGCCAGCAGCTACGAGGACAGTCCCGCCTACGAGCAGTACTTC; cdr3_aa: CASSYEDSPAYEQYF
clone_size: many; d_call: .; cdr3_length: 13; j_call: TRBJ2-5; v_call: TRBV29-1; cdr3_nt: TGCAGCGTTGAAAGGCGGAGGGAAGAGACCCAGTACTTC; cdr3_aa: CSVERRREETQYF
clone_size: many; d_call: .; cdr3_length: 12; j_call: TRBJ1-2; v_call: TRBV6-2/TRBV6-3; cdr3_nt: TGTGCCAGTACGGACGGTCCCTATGGCTACACCTTC; cdr3_aa: CASTDGPYGYTF
clone_size: few; d_call: TRBD1; cdr3_length: 14; j_call: TRBJ1-2; v_call: TRBV7-9; cdr3_nt: TGTGCCAGCAGCACACAGGGGATTAACTATGGCTACACCTTC; cdr3_aa: CASSTQGINYGYTF
clone_size: few; d_call: TRBD1; cdr3_length: 15; j_call: TRBJ1-1; v_call: TRBV6-1; cdr3_nt: TGTGCCAGCACCGGGACAGGGGAGTTGGTGACTGAAGCTTTCTTT; cdr3_aa: CASTGTGELVTEAFF
clone_size: many; d_call: .; cdr3_length: 15; j_call: TRBJ2-1; v_call: TRBV29-1; cdr3_nt: TGCAGCGTTGACCCCAACCGGGTCGGGTACAATGAGCAGTTCTTC; cdr3_aa: CSVDPNRVGYNEQFF
clone_size: many; d_call: .; cdr3_length: 13; j_call: TRBJ2-5; v_call: TRBV11-1; cdr3_nt: TGTGCCAGCAGCCCGTGGGGGGCGGAGACCCAGTACTTC; cdr3_aa: CASSPWGAETQYF
clone_size: medium-sized; d_call: .; cdr3_length: 16; j_call: TRBJ1-4; v_call: TRBV9; cdr3_nt: TGTGCCAGCAGCGTACGAGGGGTGGATGCTAATGAAAAACTGTTTTTT; cdr3_aa: CASSVRGVDANEKLFF
clone_size: many; d_call: .; cdr3_length: 12; j_call: TRBJ2-2; v_call: TRBV7-9; cdr3_nt: TGTGCCAGCAGCCCGAACACCGGGGAGCTGTTTTTT; cdr3_aa: CASSPNTGELFF
clone_size: .; d_call: .; cdr3_length: 19; j_call: TRBJ2-4; v_call: TRBV6-6; cdr3_nt: TGTGCCAGCAGTTACTGGGTAGTGGTCCTAGCTGGAGCCAAAAACATTCAGTACTTC; cdr3_aa: CASSYWVVVLAGAKNIQYF
clone_size: many; d_call: .; cdr3_length: 14; j_call: TRBJ2-4; v_call: TRBV12-3/TRBV12-4; cdr3_nt: TGTGCCAGCAGTCAAGCTAACACCCCAGCCATTCAGTACTTC; cdr3_aa: CASSQANTPAIQYF
clone_size: .; d_call: .; cdr3_length: 12; j_call: TRBJ1-1; v_call: TRBV29-1; cdr3_nt: TGCAGCGTAATCAGGGCTGAAACTGAAGCTTTCTTT; cdr3_aa: CSVIRAETEAFF